Each of the 25 T cell receptor beta chains below was sequenced from the same sample in a study of T cell repertoires in ileal Crohn's disease. Time point noted: neoterminal ileum biopsy at postoperative endoscopy, about 6 months after surgery. Assay used: immunoSEQ multiplex PCR; TCRdb lists only in-frame clones, some missing. The sample records 13,000 or so clones, roughly 78% being singletons. Input material: ileal tissue. These receptors all stem from an adult with Crohn's disease.

The J gene is TRBJ2-3, the V gene TRBV5-1, with a possible D match to TRBD1 (5 bases). V shed 2 bases and J shed 3 bases, with 13 bases lying between them. There are 15 residues in the CDR3. The germline CDR1 and CDR2 sequences are SGHRS and YFSETQ. The CDR3: CASSLSGKRTDTQYF. For the CDR3, the DNA is TGCGCCAGCAGCTTATCAGGGAAGAGAACAGATACGCAGTATTTT. The full variable domain, rest sourced from reference TRBV5-1 and TRBJ2-3, is KAGVTQTPRYLIKTRGQQVTLSCSPISGHRSVSWYQQTPGQGLQFLFEYFSETQRNKGNFPGRFSGRQFSNSRSEMNVSTLELGDSALYLCASSLSGKRTDTQYFGPGTRLTVL.

The V gene is TRBV7-9, the J gene TRBJ2-2; D gene uncertain. Trimming took 5 bases from V and 6 from J, leaving 10 bases between them. CDR1 and CDR2 (germline): SEHNR, FQNEAQ (reference sequence). The CDR3 spans 13 residues. CDR3 amino acids: CASSPYRSGELFF. CDR3 bases: TGTGCCAGCAGCCCCTACCGGTCCGGGGAGCTGTTTTTT.

The chain uses TRBV6-1 and TRBJ2-7; TRBD1 matches 12 bases. Germline assignment: CDR1 MNHNS and CDR2 SASEGT. The CDR3 has 14 amino acids. Trimming cost V 10 bases and J 5 bases; bases outside gene matches: 9. This CDR3 reads CATTTGTGGNEQYF. The CDR3 DNA is TGTGCCACTACGACCGGGACAGGGGGCAACGAGCAGTACTTC.

J is TRBJ2-7 and V is TRBV6-6; D ambiguous. Trimming stripped 3 bases from V and 5 bases from J, with 14 bases between. Germline CDR1 is MNHNY and CDR2 is SVGAGI (reference sequence). CDR3 length: 14 amino acids. The CDR3 coding sequence is TGTGCCAGCAGTTATAGACAAGGTTGGGACGAGCAGTACTTC. Protein: CASSYRQGWDEQYF.

The V gene is TRBV10-3, the J gene TRBJ2-7, with TRBD1 matching 9 bases. This CDR3 has 14 amino acids. The junction had 12 bases not matched to a gene; V was cut back by 8 bases and J by 7 bases. Germline V gene data show CDR1 as ENHRY and CDR2 as SYGVKD. CDR3 sequence reads: CAIGASGTGWEQYF. The CDR3 nucleotides read TGTGCCATCGGGGCCTCCGGGACAGGGTGGGAGCAGTACTTC.

The chain joins TRBV9 to TRBJ1-6, with D maybe TRBD1 (6 bases). This CDR3 comprises 14 residues. Trimming stripped 4 bases from V and 7 bases from J, with 12 bases between. Germline loops: CDR1 SGDLS, CDR2 YYNGEE. CDR3 sequence: CASSPRQANSPLHF. The CDR3 nucleotides are TGTGCCAGCAGCCCCCGACAGGCCAATTCACCCCTCCACTTT.

The J gene is TRBJ2-5, the V gene TRBV5-1; the D gene is possibly TRBD2 (6 bases). Trimming left V 4 bases short and J 4 bases short, with 14 bases between. CDR3 length: 14 amino acids. Germline V CDR1 and CDR2: SGHRS, YFSETQ. The CDR3 region is CASSETAGSETQYF. DNA of the CDR3: TGCGCCAGCAGCGAGACTGCGGGGTCAGAGACCCAGTACTTC.

Turning to this clone: Other DNA sequences of this sample code for an identical CDR3. This CDR3 reads CASSRDRALGNTIYF. The CDR3 region has the DNA TGTGCCAGCAGTCGGGACAGGGCCCTTGGAAACACCATATATTTT. The J gene is TRBJ1-3, the V gene TRBV6-5, with 9 bases fitting TRBD1. The V gene's germline CDR1 is MNHEY and CDR2 SVGAGI. V was pared by 5 bases and J by 3 bases, with 5 bases of the junction left unmatched. This CDR3 has 15 residues.

The chain employs TRBV9 and TRBJ2-3; 7 nucleotides agree with TRBD2. Unmatched junction bases numbered 5, after V lost 10 bases and J lost 3 bases. The CDR3 is 12 residues long. In germline, CDR1 is SGDLS, CDR2 YYNGEE. The CDR3 DNA follows: TGTGCCTCGGGGGGATTGACAGATACGCAGTATTTT. Translated: CASGGLTDTQYF.

V is TRBV5-1 and J is TRBJ2-7; D is undetermined. The germline gives CDR1 SGHRS, CDR2 YFSETQ. The CDR3 totals 12 residues. V dropped 5 bases and J dropped 5 bases, with 11 bases sitting between them. Here the CDR3 reads CASSRSLDEQYF. The CDR3 bases are TGCGCCAGCAGTCGGAGCTTGGACGAGCAGTACTTC.

This clone was seen only a few times. V gene TRBV7-3 combines with J gene TRBJ2-5; 7 nucleotides match TRBD1. Germline V gene data show CDR1 as SGHTA and CDR2 as FQGTGA. After removal of 5 bases from V and 4 bases from J, the junction contained 4 bases not matched to a gene. This CDR3 comprises 13 residues. The chain's CDR3 is CASSQSGGETQYF. The CDR3 nucleotides are TGTGCCAGCAGCCAATCAGGGGGAGAGACCCAGTACTTC. Supplemented by reference TRBV7-3 and TRBJ2-5, the full variable domain reads GAGVSQTPSNKVTEKGKYVELRCDPISGHTALYWYRQSLGQGPEFLIYFQGTGAADDSGLPNDRFFAVRPEGSVSTLKIQRTERGDSAVYLCASSQSGGETQYFGPGTRLLVL.

This clone was counted once. The rearrangement uses TRBV10-2 and TRBJ1-1, with 7 bases identical to TRBD1. CDR3 length equals 12 residues. From germline, CDR1 is WSHSY and CDR2 SAAADI. V lost 7 bases, J lost 3 bases, and 2 bases stayed unmatched. CDR3 coding DNA: TGCGCCAGCACCACAGGGGACACTGAAGCTTTCTTT. This sequence encodes CASTTGDTEAFF.

V is TRBV5-1 and J is TRBJ2-1, with 8 bases that match TRBD2. Trimming took 1 base from V and 10 from J; bases not matched to a gene: 16. Germline values: CDR1 SGHRS, CDR2 YFSETQ. The CDR3 is made up of 17 amino acids. The CDR3 here is CASSLNPSGGPLTEQFF. The DNA for the CDR3 is TGCGCCAGCAGCTTGAATCCATCGGGAGGGCCTCTCACCGAGCAGTTCTTC.

This rearrangement joins TRBV6-1 to TRBJ2-2, with 9 bases fitting TRBD2. Germline V gene sequence: CDR1 MNHNS, CDR2 SASEGT. The CDR3 runs 16 residues. The V gene end was trimmed by 4 bases and the J gene end by 2 bases; junction bases not matched to a gene: 5. The CDR3 is CASSGIAGDNTGELFF. The CDR3 DNA sequence: TGTGCCAGCAGTGGAATAGCGGGAGACAACACCGGGGAGCTGTTTTTT.

V is TRBV7-3 and J is TRBJ2-2; 10 bases align to TRBD2. Germline V gene sequence: CDR1 SGHTA, CDR2 FQGTGA. The CDR3 has 17 residues. J gave up 1 base and V 5 bases, and 7 bases lay outside the gene matches. CDR3 in amino acids: CASSPSGGAVNTGELFF. CDR3 in DNA: TGTGCCAGCAGCCCGAGCGGGGGGGCCGTGAACACCGGGGAGCTGTTTTTT.

This chain links TRBV15 with TRBJ2-7; 10 bases fit TRBD2. The CDR3 is 15 amino acids. The germline V gene encodes CDR1 LNHNV and CDR2 YYDKDF (reference sequence). V lost 5 bases to trimming and J lost 12 bases; unmatched junction nucleotides: 16. CDR3 region: CATSGSLAGALSPYF. CDR3 coding DNA: TGTGCCACCAGCGGATCTCTAGCGGGGGCCCTTTCCCCGTACTTC.

V usage is TRBV4-1 and J usage is TRBJ1-4; 7 bases fit TRBD1. The J segment lost 4 bases and the V segment lost 1 base, leaving 6 bases of the junction unmatched. The CDR3 totals 16 residues. Germline values: CDR1 MGHRA, CDR2 YSYEKL. CDR3 coding DNA: TGCGCCAGCAGCCAAGTACCGACAGGGCTTAATGAAAAACTGTTTTTT. Translation: CASSQVPTGLNEKLFF.

This chain connects TRBV5-1 to TRBJ2-5; 8 nucleotides match TRBD2. The V segment lost 0 bases and the J segment 5 bases; nucleotides outside the gene matches: 9. Germline CDR1 is SGHRS and CDR2 is YFSETQ. The CDR3 contains 16 residues. CDR3 coding DNA: TGCGCCAGCAGCTTGGGCGGGGGGCCCTCCCGGGAGACCCAGTACTTC. It translates to CASSLGGGPSRETQYF.

The chain uses TRBV5-1 and TRBJ1-3, with 8 bases fitting TRBD1. Germline CDR1 is SGHRS and CDR2 is YFSETQ. This CDR3 is 15 amino acids long. Losses at the gene ends were 2 bases for V and 4 bases for J; bases not matched to a gene: 5. CDR3 residues: CASSFAGGTGNTIYF. Here the CDR3 DNA reads TGCGCCAGCAGCTTTGCAGGGGGCACAGGAAACACCATATATTTT.

J is TRBJ1-2 and V is TRBV27; a possible D gene is TRBD1 (5 bases). From germline, CDR1 is MNHEY and CDR2 SMNVEV (reference sequence). The CDR3 length is 13 residues. V lost 1 base and J 4 bases, leaving 7 bases between the germline ends. CDR3 in DNA: TGTGCCAGCAGTTTATTGGGGGGCTATGGCTACACCTTC. This sequence encodes CASSLLGGYGYTF.

The V gene is TRBV11-2, the J gene TRBJ2-3; D uncertain. Deletions cut 4 bases from V and 4 bases from J, with 9 bases between. This CDR3 spans 13 amino acids. Germline V gives CDR1 SGHAT, CDR2 FQNNGV. In nucleotides, the CDR3 is TGTGCCAGCAGCTCCGAGATGCCAGATACGCAGTATTTT. It codes for CASSSEMPDTQYF. The full variable domain, in which reference TRBV11-2 and TRBJ2-3 provide the parts outside the CDR3, is EAGVAQSPRYKIIEKRQSVAFWCNPISGHATLYWYQQILGQGPKLLIQFQNNGVVDDSQLPKDRFSAERLKGVDSTLKIQPAKLEDSAVYLCASSSEMPDTQYFGPGTRLTVL.

V and J are TRBV6-1 and TRBJ1-1; 7 bases align to TRBD1. V dropped 5 bases and J dropped 0; count of bases not matched to a gene: 3. This CDR3 contains 14 residues. Germline V gives CDR1 MNHNS, CDR2 SASEGT. The DNA of the CDR3 is TGTGCCAGCAGTCTGGACAGGTTGAACACTGAAGCTTTCTTT. Translation: CASSLDRLNTEAFF.

The chain carries TRBV6-5 and TRBJ2-3; D is perhaps TRBD1 (6 bases). V lost 2 bases to trimming and J lost 2 bases, with 11 bases between them. Germline V gene lookup returns CDR1 MNHEY and CDR2 SVGAGI. This CDR3 has 15 amino acids. CDR3 in amino acids: CASSYRDTNTDTQYF. The CDR3 DNA is TGTGCCAGCAGTTACCGGGACACCAACACAGATACGCAGTATTTT.

The V call is TRBV7-3, the J call TRBJ1-1; 7 bases are shared with TRBD1. This CDR3 spans 13 amino acids. The ends lost 5 bases at V and 4 bases at J; junction bases unmatched: 4. Germline-derived CDR1 and CDR2 are SGHTA and FQGTGA. In DNA, the CDR3 is TGTGCCAGCAGCCTAGACAGGGCCACTGAAGCTTTCTTT. It translates to CASSLDRATEAFF.

Of note for this clone: Other DNA sequences of this sample code for an identical CDR3. The chain has TRBV19 and TRBJ1-1; 9 nucleotides agree with TRBD1. This CDR3 is built from 14 residues. The V gene's germline CDR1 is LNHDA and CDR2 SQIVND (reference sequence). Losses at the gene ends were 5 bases for V and 5 bases for J; bases not matched to a gene: 6. DNA of the CDR3: TGTGCCAGTAGTCCGGGACAGGGTCCGACTGAAGCTTTCTTT. The encoded protein is CASSPGQGPTEAFF.